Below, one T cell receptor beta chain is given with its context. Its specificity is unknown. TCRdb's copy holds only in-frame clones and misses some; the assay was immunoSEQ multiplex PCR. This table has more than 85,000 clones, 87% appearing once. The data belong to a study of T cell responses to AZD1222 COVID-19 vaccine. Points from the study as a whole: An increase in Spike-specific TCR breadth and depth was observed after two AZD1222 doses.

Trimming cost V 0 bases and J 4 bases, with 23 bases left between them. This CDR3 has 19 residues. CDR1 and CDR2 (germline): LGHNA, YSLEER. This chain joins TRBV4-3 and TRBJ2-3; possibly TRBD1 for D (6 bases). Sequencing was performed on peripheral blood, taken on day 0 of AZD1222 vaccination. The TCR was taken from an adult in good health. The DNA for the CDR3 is TGCGCCAGCAGCCAAGATTTACCAGGTCAGCAGGGGAGCGCAGATACGCAGTATTTT. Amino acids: CASSQDLPGQQGSADTQYF.